The rows below give T cell receptor beta chains drawn from one sample of a study of PD-1 blockade in classical Hodgkin lymphoma. Profiled with immunoSEQ multiplex PCR; TCRdb holds only in-frame clones, not every one. Altogether about 22,000 clones are present, about 91% being singletons, with the ten largest covering around 0.25%. Material: CD4+ T cells from blood. These receptors were obtained from a human donor with classical Hodgkin lymphoma. Both conserved end residues are part of each CDR3. Clone size is shown for a subset of rows, as once, few, many or a class of expanded clone.

size,V,J,length,CDR3
-,TRBV7-2,TRBJ2-2,13,CASSSEITGELFF
-,TRBV27,TRBJ2-1,15,CASSLRRQDYNEQFF
-,TRBV7-9,TRBJ2-1,19,CASSDPGTSSLRGQWEQFF
-,TRBV14,TRBJ2-1,17,CASSRPEGGRIYNEQFF
-,TRBV4-3,TRBJ2-3,16,CASSQDTGFGTDTQYF
few,TRBV4-1,TRBJ1-2,14,CASSQEALNYGYTF
-,TRBV18,TRBJ2-2,16,CASSPRPADSTGELFF
-,TRBV11-3,TRBJ2-7,14,CASSLVSSHEEQYF
-,TRBV10-2,TRBJ1-1,13,CASRGQGITEAFF
-,TRBV5-1,TRBJ1-4,14,CASSFGAGLEKLFF
-,TRBV9,TRBJ2-3,17,CASSPGGLAGPEGTQYF
-,TRBV2,TRBJ2-7,18,CASSEARSPGRSSYEQYF
-,TRBV25-1,TRBJ1-2,13,CASSALFPDGYTF
-,TRBV5-1,TRBJ2-1,15,CASSPRAGPNNEQFF
-,TRBV7-7,TRBJ2-5,16,CASSLGDLRDGETQYF
-,TRBV30,TRBJ1-5,14,CAWSEGRYNQPQHF
once,TRBV7-7,TRBJ1-3,14,CASSLAKGGNTIYF
once,TRBV10-3,TRBJ2-1,13,CAISESGISEQFF
-,TRBV5-1,TRBJ2-7,17,CASSWRTSGGSSYEQYF
-,TRBV7-6,TRBJ2-5,18,CASSSVTGLAGALGTQYF
few,TRBV2,TRBJ2-2,15,CASSPQRGAGGELFF
-,TRBV6-6,TRBJ2-2,15,CASSPAGTSSGELFF
-,TRBV27,TRBJ1-4,14,CASRPGQENEKLFF
-,TRBV4-3,TRBJ2-7,13,CASSQTGVSEQYF
-,TRBV6-5,TRBJ1-5,15,CASKPNRGSNQPQHF
few,TRBV15,TRBJ1-6,11,CAKAGTSPLHF
-,TRBV25-1,TRBJ1-4,14,CASREHRGGEKLFF